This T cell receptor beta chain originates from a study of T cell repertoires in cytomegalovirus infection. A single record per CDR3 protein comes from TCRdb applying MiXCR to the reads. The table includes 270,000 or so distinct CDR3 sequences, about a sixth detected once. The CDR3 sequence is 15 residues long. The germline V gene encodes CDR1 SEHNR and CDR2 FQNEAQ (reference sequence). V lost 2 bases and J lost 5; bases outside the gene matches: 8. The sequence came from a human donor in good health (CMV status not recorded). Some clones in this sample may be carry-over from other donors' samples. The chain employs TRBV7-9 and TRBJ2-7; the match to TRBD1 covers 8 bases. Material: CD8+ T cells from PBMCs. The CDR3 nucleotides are TGTGCCAGCAGCTTACTCGACAGGGGCAGCGACGAGCAGTACTTC. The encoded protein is CASSLLDRGSDEQYF.